Shown below are 30 T cell receptor beta chains from a single sample sequenced in a study of spatial heterogeneity in lung cancer. Noted time point: sample taken at primary tumor resection. The authors sequenced whole RNA from tumor, nontumor lung or frozen PBMC without sorting. TCRdb ran MiXCR on the 5' RACE reads and lists one entry per CDR3 protein. The sample comprises some 28,000 distinct CDR3 sequences, 8.4% of which are singletons, and roughly 35% rests with the top ten. This specimen consisted of PBMCs, obtained at surgery. Receptors were obtained from a female donor with early-stage non-small cell lung cancer.

This clonotype was counted many times. J is TRBJ1-1 and V is TRBV2, with D hard to call. V lost 3 bases and J 8 bases, leaving 10 bases between the germline ends. There are 12 residues in the CDR3. Germline CDR1 SNHLY, CDR2 FYNNEI. The CDR3 nucleotides are TGTGCCAGCAGTGAGGATTTCTGGGAAGCTTTCTTT. It yields the protein CASSEDFWEAFF.

This clonotype appeared many times. This chain connects TRBV20-1 to TRBJ2-1; TRBD2 matches at 12 bases. V lost 8 bases to trimming and J lost 7 bases; unmatched junction nucleotides: 6. The CDR3 runs to 13 residues. Germline CDR1 DFQATT, CDR2 SNEGSKA (reference sequence). CDR3 region: CSPRLAGENEQFF. CDR3 bases: TGCAGTCCAAGACTAGCGGGAGAAAATGAGCAGTTCTTC.

The chain joins TRBV9 to TRBJ2-1; no reliable D call. The CDR3 is made up of 14 amino acids. Germline V lookup: CDR1 SGDLS, CDR2 YYNGEE. The V and J ends lost 0 bases and 4 bases respectively, with 8 bases between them. The chain's CDR3 is CASSVDNSYNEQFF. As DNA, the CDR3 is TGTGCCAGCAGCGTAGACAACTCATACAATGAGCAGTTCTTC.

This clonotype was seen at least ten times. This chain connects TRBV10-2 to TRBJ2-3, with 10 nucleotides matching TRBD2. Germline trimming cut 6 bases from V and 4 bases from J; bases unmatched to any gene: 7. CDR3 length: 15 amino acids. Germline V gene lookup returns CDR1 WSHSY and CDR2 SAAADI. CDR3 residues: CASRSLAGMSDTQYF. CDR3 DNA sequence: TGCGCCAGCAGGTCACTAGCGGGAATGTCAGATACGCAGTATTTT.

Concerning this clonotype: This sequence may be a read error, since a much larger clone differs from it by one base. The chain combines TRBV28 with TRBJ2-1, with 10 bases matching TRBD2. Germline V gene sequence: CDR1 MDHEN, CDR2 SYDVKM. J was trimmed by 0 bases and V by 1 base; bases with no gene match: 15. This CDR3 comprises 21 residues. CDR3 nucleotides: TGTGCCAGCAGTTTATCACTAGCGGGATTCTTTAGCGGGAGCTCCTACAATGAGCAGTTCTTC. Its protein product is CASSLSLAGFFSGSSYNEQFF.

This clonotype occurred many times. This rearrangement joins TRBV6-5 to TRBJ2-7; TRBD2 might be the D (5 bases). The CDR3 totals 15 residues. Germline V lookup: CDR1 MNHEY, CDR2 SVGAGI. V gave up 8 bases and J gave up 4 bases, with 21 bases separating them. The chain's CDR3 is CASGPRLSSVYEQYV. DNA of the CDR3: TGTGCCAGCGGGCCCCGACTATCATCAGTGTACGAGCAGTACGTC.

At least ten counts were recorded for this clonotype. The V and J genes are TRBV11-2 and TRBJ2-1, with TRBD2 matching 15 bases. This CDR3 region has 18 residues. The germline CDR1 and CDR2 sequences are SGHAT and FQNNGV. The V and J ends lost 5 bases and 7 bases, in that order; junction bases with no gene match: 12. DNA for the CDR3: TGTGCCAGCAGCCCACGGACCGGGACTAGCGGGAGGTCGAATGAGCAGTTCTTC. It is translated as CASSPRTGTSGRSNEQFF.

This clonotype was detected many times. The chain uses TRBV7-3 and TRBJ2-7; D is uncertain. The V end was cut by 2 bases, the J end by 7 bases, with 12 bases between. Germline values: CDR1 SGHTA, CDR2 FQGTGA. The CDR3 length is 13 residues. The CDR3 reads CASSLAWSTEQYF. The CDR3 region has the DNA TGTGCCAGCAGCTTAGCTTGGTCGACGGAGCAGTACTTC.

This clonotype was counted many times. The rearrangement uses TRBV15 and TRBJ2-2; D ambiguous. CDR1 and CDR2 (germline): LNHNV, YYDKDF (reference sequence). The ends were cut back, 0 bases at V and 5 bases at J, with 7 bases in the middle. The CDR3 loop spans 14 amino acids. The CDR3 bases are TGTGCCACCAGCAGAGATGTGGGGACCGGGGAGCTGTTTTTT. Translated, it gives CATSRDVGTGELFF. The entire variable domain, with the rest obtained from reference TRBV15 and TRBJ2-2, is as follows: DAMVIQNPRYQVTQFGKPVTLSCSQTLNHNVMYWYQQKSSQAPKLLFHYYDKDFNNEADTPDNFQSRRPNTSFCFLDIRSPGLGDTAMYLCATSRDVGTGELFFGEGSRLTVL.

This clonotype was seen at least ten times. This rearrangement joins TRBV11-2 to TRBJ2-5; D is undetermined. Trimming removed 1 base from V and 5 bases from J, with 2 bases in between. CDR3 length: 11 residues. Germline V gene data show CDR1 as SGHAT and CDR2 as FQNNGV. Here the CDR3 DNA reads TGTGCCAGCAGCTTAGGGGAGACCCAGTACTTC. It yields the protein CASSLGETQYF.

This clonotype was observed many times. The gene calls are TRBV6-2 or TRBV6-3 and TRBJ2-7; perhaps TRBD2 as D (5 bases). This CDR3 is built from 11 residues. The germline V gene encodes CDR1 MNHEY and CDR2 SVGEGT. V gave up 9 bases and J gave up 0 bases, with 6 bases separating them. The CDR3 sequence is CASGSSYEQYV. DNA of the CDR3: TGTGCCAGTGGGAGCTCCTACGAGCAGTACGTC.

This clonotype has a count of ten or more. V and J are TRBV7-6 and TRBJ2-7, with 7 bases that match TRBD2. The CDR3 contains 15 residues. With 0 bases clipped from V and 6 bases from J, the junction kept 8 bases outside the gene matches. Germline values: CDR1 SGHVS, CDR2 FNYEAQ. Here the CDR3 reads CASSLAGGQSSEQYF. In DNA, the CDR3 is TGTGCCAGCAGCTTAGCGGGAGGGCAATCTTCCGAGCAGTACTTC.

The chain recombines TRBV5-5 with TRBJ1-2, with TRBD1 as a possible D gene (5 bases). Germline CDR1 and CDR2: SGHKS and YYEKEE (reference sequence). The CDR3 covers 14 residues. Trimming stripped 3 bases from V and 8 bases from J, with 17 bases between. The CDR3 is CASSYDSLLGGYTF. For the CDR3, the DNA is TGTGCCAGCAGCTATGACAGTTTGCTGGGAGGCTACACCTTC.

The chain carries TRBV19 and TRBJ1-2; the D gene is possibly TRBD1 (6 bases). The CDR3 contains 12 residues. Trimming took off 3 bases at V and 13 bases at J, with 15 bases between the two ends. Germline V lookup: CDR1 LNHDA, CDR2 SQIVND (reference sequence). The CDR3 DNA follows: TGTGCCAGTAGTATGAGACAGGCGGGTCTCACCTTC. Translating it yields CASSMRQAGLTF.

This clonotype was detected only a few times. The V and J genes are TRBV20-1 and TRBJ1-5; unclear D gene. Deletions cut 1 base from V and 2 bases from J, with 6 bases between. Germline V gives CDR1 DFQATT, CDR2 SNEGSKA (reference sequence). The CDR3 contains 13 residues. The CDR3 loop is CSARVAGNQPQHF. The CDR3 DNA reads TGCAGTGCTAGAGTTGCCGGCAATCAGCCCCAGCATTTT.

A few counts support this clonotype. The rearrangement links TRBV20-1 to TRBJ1-2, with D tentatively TRBD1 (5 bases). In germline, CDR1 is DFQATT, CDR2 SNEGSKA (reference sequence). This CDR3 is built from 15 residues. Trimming cost V 3 bases and J 4 bases, with 18 bases left between them. The CDR3 loop reads CSASRAEGLSYGYTF. The CDR3 nucleotides read TGCAGTGCTAGCAGGGCGGAGGGGCTAAGCTATGGCTACACCTTC.

V usage is TRBV18 and J usage is TRBJ2-7, with 9 bases lining up with TRBD1. Germline trimming cut 3 bases from V and 4 bases from J; bases unmatched to any gene: 4. The CDR3 is made up of 14 amino acids. Germline lookup yields CDR1 KGHSH and CDR2 LQKENI. The CDR3 protein is CASSPGQGDYEQYV. CDR3 DNA sequence: TGTGCCAGCTCACCGGGACAGGGAGATTACGAGCAGTACGTC.

This clonotype was detected ten times or more. This sequence joins TRBV10-3 and TRBJ2-1; 9 bases match TRBD2. The CDR3 has 16 amino acids. V dropped 2 bases and J dropped 0; count of bases not matched to a gene: 2. Per germline, CDR1 ENHRY and CDR2 SYGVKD. CDR3 protein: CAISEHSGSSYNEQFF. CDR3 in DNA: TGTGCCATCAGTGAGCATAGCGGGAGCTCCTACAATGAGCAGTTCTTC.

This clonotype was observed at least ten times. The V and J genes are TRBV24-1 and TRBJ2-2, with D hard to call. This CDR3 is built from 13 residues. The germline CDR1 and CDR2 sequences are KGHDR and SFDVKD. Trimming left V 0 bases short and J 5 bases short, with 3 bases between. The CDR3, as DNA: TGTGCCACCAGTGATTTGCGGACCGGGGAGCTGTTTTTT. Translated, it gives CATSDLRTGELFF.

CDR3 residues: CASSKSTDTQYF. The CDR3 DNA reads TGTGCCAGCAGCAAATCGACAGATACGCAGTATTTT. The J gene is TRBJ2-3, the V gene TRBV21-1. TRBV21-1 is designated a pseudogene. The CDR3 has 12 residues.

There are many counts of this clonotype. V gene TRBV6-5 combines with J gene TRBJ1-2; possibly TRBD1 for D (6 bases). Looked up from germline, CDR1 is MNHEY and CDR2 is SVGAGI. This CDR3 has 13 residues. Between the trimmed V and J ends, which lost 2 bases and 4 bases, there was a span of 8 bases. The CDR3 loop reads CASSYQDSYGYTF. CDR3 nucleotide sequence: TGTGCCAGCAGTTACCAGGACAGCTATGGCTACACCTTC.

Many counts were recorded for this clonotype. This chain connects TRBV5-1 to TRBJ2-3; D gene unclear. CDR3 size: 16 residues. V was shortened by 0 bases and J by 2 bases, with 13 bases between the two germline ends. The germline CDR1 and CDR2 sequences are SGHRS and YFSETQ. The CDR3 loop reads CASSLGGLGPTDTQYF. CDR3 DNA sequence: TGCGCCAGCAGCTTGGGTGGGCTAGGCCCCACAGATACGCAGTATTTT.

The chain links TRBV15 to TRBJ2-7; a weak D match, TRBD2 (6 bases). V dropped 4 bases and J dropped 4 bases, with 11 bases sitting between them. Germline V lookup: CDR1 LNHNV, CDR2 YYDKDF (reference sequence). This CDR3 has 13 residues. CDR3 protein: CATSKWGTYEQYV. CDR3 nucleotides: TGTGCCACCAGCAAATGGGGGACTTACGAGCAGTACGTC.

This clonotype was recorded at least ten times. CDR3 residues: CASSLAPEPARTHNEQFF. The CDR3 nucleotides read TGTGCCAGCAGTTTGGCCCCAGAACCAGCGCGAACCCACAATGAGCAGTTCTTC. The chain joins TRBV27 to TRBJ2-1, with unresolved D. Trimming left V 3 bases short and J 5 bases short, with 23 bases between. The germline gives CDR1 MNHEY, CDR2 SMNVEV (reference sequence). The CDR3 is 18 residues long.

This rearrangement joins TRBV6-6 to TRBJ2-1; D is unresolved. V lost 6 bases to trimming and J lost 5 bases, with 8 bases between them. The CDR3 has 12 amino acids. The germline V gene encodes CDR1 MNHNY and CDR2 SVGAGI (reference sequence). The CDR3 is CASSRPNNEQFF. The CDR3 DNA follows: TGTGCCAGCAGCAGACCGAACAATGAGCAGTTCTTC.

Points on this clonotype: A clone one base away is much larger, so this may be a read error. V and J are TRBV29-1 and TRBJ2-5; TRBD1 agrees at 7 bases. This CDR3 is 13 amino acids long. The trim removed 6 bases at V and 7 bases at J, leaving 11 bases unmatched. Per the germline V gene, CDR1 is SQVTM and CDR2 is ANQGSEA. The CDR3 DNA sequence: TGCAGCGTCGATTACAGGGGCCGGGGGACCCAGTACTTC. This translates into CSVDYRGRGTQYF.

This clonotype was observed at least ten times. This chain connects TRBV5-4 to TRBJ2-1; perhaps TRBD2 as D (5 bases). This CDR3 spans 14 amino acids. Trimming cost V 4 bases and J 2 bases, with 10 bases left between them. Germline assignment: CDR1 SGHNT and CDR2 YYREEE (reference sequence). CDR3: CASSTDWAYNEQFF. The CDR3 nucleotides read TGTGCCAGCAGCACGGACTGGGCCTACAATGAGCAGTTCTTC. Full variable domain (remainder filled in from reference TRBV5-4 and TRBJ2-1): ETGVTQSPTHLIKTRGQQVTLRCSSQSGHNTVSWYQQALGQGPQFIFQYYREEENGRGNFPPRFSGLQFPNYSSELNVNALELDDSALYLCASSTDWAYNEQFFGPGTRLTVL.

This clonotype was counted at least ten times. The V and J genes are TRBV6-2 or TRBV6-3 and TRBJ2-1; TRBD2 matches at 13 bases. The germline CDR1 and CDR2 sequences are MNHEY and SVGEGT. CDR3 size: 20 residues. Trimming took 2 bases from V and 3 from J; bases not matched to a gene: 13. CDR3 bases: TGTGCCAGCAGTTACGCGAAAGACAGGGGACTAGCGGGACGCTACAATGAGCAGTTCTTC. Translated, it gives CASSYAKDRGLAGRYNEQFF.

This clonotype was detected only a few times. This rearrangement joins TRBV20-1 to TRBJ2-3; D not resolved. Germline CDR1 is DFQATT and CDR2 is SNEGSKA (reference sequence). This CDR3 region has 16 residues. Trimming pared 0 bases from V and 4 bases from J, leaving 17 bases between. CDR3 sequence (DNA): TGCAGTGCTAGAGATTACTCGGTCTCCCCCTCAGATACGCAGTATTTT. This gives the protein CSARDYSVSPSDTQYF.

This clonotype was seen many times. The rearrangement joins TRBV28 to TRBJ2-5; D unresolved. Germline CDR1 MDHEN, CDR2 SYDVKM. V was trimmed by 5 bases and J by 2 bases, leaving 15 bases between them. The CDR3 runs to 15 residues. CDR3 in DNA: TGTGCCAGCAGTCCCCTGGGCAGGAGTCAAGAGACCCAGTACTTC. Its translation: CASSPLGRSQETQYF.